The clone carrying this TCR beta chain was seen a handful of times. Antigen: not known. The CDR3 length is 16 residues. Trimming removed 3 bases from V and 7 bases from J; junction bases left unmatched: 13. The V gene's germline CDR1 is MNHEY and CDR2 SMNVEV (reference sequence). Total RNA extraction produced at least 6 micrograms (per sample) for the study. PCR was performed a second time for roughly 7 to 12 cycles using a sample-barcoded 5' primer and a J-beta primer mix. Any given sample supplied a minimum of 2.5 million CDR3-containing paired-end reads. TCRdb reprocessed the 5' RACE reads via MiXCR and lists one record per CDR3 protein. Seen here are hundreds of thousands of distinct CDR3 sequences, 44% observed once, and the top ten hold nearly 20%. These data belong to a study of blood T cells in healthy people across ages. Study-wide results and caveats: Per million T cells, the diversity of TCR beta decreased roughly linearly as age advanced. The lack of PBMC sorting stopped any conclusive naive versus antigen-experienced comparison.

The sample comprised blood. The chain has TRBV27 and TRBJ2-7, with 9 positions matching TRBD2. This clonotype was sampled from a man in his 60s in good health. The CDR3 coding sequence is TGTGCCAGCAGTTTTGTGCGGGCGGGGGGGTACAATGAGCAGTACTTC. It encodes CASSFVRAGGYNEQYF.